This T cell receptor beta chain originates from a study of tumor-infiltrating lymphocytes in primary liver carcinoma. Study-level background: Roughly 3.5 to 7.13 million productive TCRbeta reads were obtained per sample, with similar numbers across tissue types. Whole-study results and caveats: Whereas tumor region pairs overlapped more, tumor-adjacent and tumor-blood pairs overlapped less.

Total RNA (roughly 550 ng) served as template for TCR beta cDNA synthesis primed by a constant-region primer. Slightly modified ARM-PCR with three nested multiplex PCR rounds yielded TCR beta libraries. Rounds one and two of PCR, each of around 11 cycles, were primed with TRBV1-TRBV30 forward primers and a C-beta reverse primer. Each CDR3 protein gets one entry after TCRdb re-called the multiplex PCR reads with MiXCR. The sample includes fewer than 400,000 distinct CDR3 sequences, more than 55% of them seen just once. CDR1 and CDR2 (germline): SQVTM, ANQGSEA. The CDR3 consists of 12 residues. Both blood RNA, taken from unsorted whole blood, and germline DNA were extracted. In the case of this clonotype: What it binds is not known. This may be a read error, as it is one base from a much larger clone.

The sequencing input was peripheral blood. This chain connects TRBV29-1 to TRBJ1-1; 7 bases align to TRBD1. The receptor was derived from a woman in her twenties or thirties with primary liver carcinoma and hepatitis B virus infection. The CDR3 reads CSVLQGNNEAFF. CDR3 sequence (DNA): TGCAGCGTCTTACAGGGGAACAATGAAGCTTTCTTT.